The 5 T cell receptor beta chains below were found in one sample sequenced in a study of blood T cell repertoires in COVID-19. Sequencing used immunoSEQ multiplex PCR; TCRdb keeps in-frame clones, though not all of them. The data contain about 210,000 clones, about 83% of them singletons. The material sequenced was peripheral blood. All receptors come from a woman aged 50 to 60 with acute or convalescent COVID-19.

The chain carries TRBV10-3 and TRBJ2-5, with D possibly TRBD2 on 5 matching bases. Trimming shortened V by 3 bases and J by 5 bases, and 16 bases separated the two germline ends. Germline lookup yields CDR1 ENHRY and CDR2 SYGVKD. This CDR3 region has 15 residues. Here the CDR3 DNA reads TGTGCCATCAGTGATGCAAGCACTAGTCAGGAGACCCAGTACTTC. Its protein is CAISDASTSQETQYF.

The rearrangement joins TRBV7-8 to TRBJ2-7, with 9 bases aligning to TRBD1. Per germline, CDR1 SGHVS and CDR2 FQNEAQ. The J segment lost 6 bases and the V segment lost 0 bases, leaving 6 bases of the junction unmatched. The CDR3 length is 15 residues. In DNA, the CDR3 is TGTGCCAGCAGCTTAGCGGGACAGGGTACCCTCGAGCAGTACTTC. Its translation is CASSLAGQGTLEQYF. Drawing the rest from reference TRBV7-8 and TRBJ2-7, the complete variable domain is GAGVSQSPRYKVAKRGQDVALRCDPISGHVSLFWYQQALGQGPEFLTYFQNEAQLDKSGLPSDRFFAERPEGSVSTLKIQRTQQEDSAVYLCASSLAGQGTLEQYFGPGTRLTVT.

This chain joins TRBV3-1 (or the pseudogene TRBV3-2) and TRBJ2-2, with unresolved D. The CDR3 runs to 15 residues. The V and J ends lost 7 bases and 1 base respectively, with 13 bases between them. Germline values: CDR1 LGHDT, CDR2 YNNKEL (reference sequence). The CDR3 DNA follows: TGTGCCAGCAAGTCCACGGGTGGGAACACCGGGGAGCTGTTTTTT. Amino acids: CASKSTGGNTGELFF.

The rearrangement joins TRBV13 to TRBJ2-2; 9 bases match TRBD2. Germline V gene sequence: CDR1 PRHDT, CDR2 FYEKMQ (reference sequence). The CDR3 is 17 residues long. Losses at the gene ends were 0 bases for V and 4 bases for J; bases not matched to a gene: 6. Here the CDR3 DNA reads TGTGCCAGCAGCTTAGGAAGACTAGCGGCTTCCACCGGGGAGCTGTTTTTT. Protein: CASSLGRLAASTGELFF.

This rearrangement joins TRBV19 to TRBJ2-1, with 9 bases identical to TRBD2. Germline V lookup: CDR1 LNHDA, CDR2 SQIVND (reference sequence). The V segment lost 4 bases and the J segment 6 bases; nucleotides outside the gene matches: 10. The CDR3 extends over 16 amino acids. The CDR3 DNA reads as TGTGCCAGTAGTAACAAGCGGGAGGTGGTGATCAATGAGCAGTTCTTC. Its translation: CASSNKREVVINEQFF.